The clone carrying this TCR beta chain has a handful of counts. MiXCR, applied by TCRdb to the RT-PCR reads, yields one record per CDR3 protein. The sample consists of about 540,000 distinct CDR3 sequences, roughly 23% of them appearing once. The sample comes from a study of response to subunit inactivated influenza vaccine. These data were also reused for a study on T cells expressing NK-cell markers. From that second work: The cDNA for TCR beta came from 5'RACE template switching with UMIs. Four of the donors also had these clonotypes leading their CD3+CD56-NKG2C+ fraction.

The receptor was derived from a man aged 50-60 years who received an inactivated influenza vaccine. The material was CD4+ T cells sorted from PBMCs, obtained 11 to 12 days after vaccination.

CDR3 residues: CSACPDSQQTQYF. In DNA, the CDR3 is TGCAGCGCCTGTCCAGACTCACAACAGACCCAGTACTTC. V usage is TRBV29-1 and J usage is TRBJ2-5, with D unresolved. Deletions cut 7 bases from V and 6 bases from J, with 18 bases between. The CDR3 runs 13 residues. Germline lookup yields CDR1 SQVTM and CDR2 ANQGSEA.